These 24 T cell receptor beta chains originate from one sample sequenced in a study of CD8+ T cells in alopecia areata. Sequencing templates came from extracted RNA that was reverse transcribed into cDNA. Assay: immunoSEQ multiplex PCR; the TCRdb copy retains only in-frame clones and omits some. The sample shows 90,000 to 100,000 clones, roughly two fifths of them seen only once. Sequencing was carried out using CD4+ T cells sorted from blood. These receptors all stem from a human donor with alopecia areata.

The sample holds a few counts of this clone. This sequence joins TRBV28 and TRBJ2-1, with a tentative D call TRBD2 (5 bases). Trimming stripped 10 bases from V and 7 bases from J, with 14 bases between. The CDR3 runs to 12 residues. Germline V lookup: CDR1 MDHEN, CDR2 SYDVKM. In nucleotides, the CDR3 is TGTGCCATCTCGGAGGTCCGGAATGAGCAGTTCTTC. It specifies CAISEVRNEQFF.

The CDR3 sequence is CASSSSGQDNSPLHF. CDR3 DNA sequence: TGTGCCAGCAGTTCCTCGGGACAGGATAATTCACCCCTCCACTTT. The chain is built from TRBV6-5 and TRBJ1-6, with TRBD1 identical over 8 bases. CDR1 and CDR2 from the germline V gene are MNHEY and SVGAGI. V lost 4 bases to trimming and J lost 5 bases; unmatched junction nucleotides: 4. There are 15 residues in the CDR3.

This clone has a single count. This chain uses TRBV7-3 with TRBJ2-1, with unresolved D. CDR1 and CDR2 from the germline V gene are SGHTA and FQGTGA. The CDR3 is made up of 13 amino acids. The V gene lost 5 bases and the J gene lost 5 bases, with 10 bases spanning the gap. The chain's CDR3 is CASSLRAHNEQFF. As DNA, the CDR3 is TGTGCCAGCAGCCTACGGGCCCACAATGAGCAGTTCTTC.

This clone has only a few counts. J is TRBJ2-1 and V is TRBV5-1; 7 bases agree with TRBD1. Germline V gene data show CDR1 as SGHRS and CDR2 as YFSETQ. The CDR3 loop spans 16 amino acids. V trimming: 0 bases; J trimming: 4 bases; junction bases outside the gene matches: 7. This CDR3 is CASSLGTGVRYNEQFF. The CDR3 nucleotides read TGCGCCAGCAGCTTGGGGACAGGAGTCCGGTACAATGAGCAGTTCTTC. The full variable domain, completed using reference TRBV5-1 and TRBJ2-1, is KAGVTQTPRYLIKTRGQQVTLSCSPISGHRSVSWYQQTPGQGLQFLFEYFSETQRNKGNFPGRFSGRQFSNSRSEMNVSTLELGDSALYLCASSLGTGVRYNEQFFGPGTRLTVL.

The rearrangement joins TRBV2 to TRBJ2-5; 7 bases agree with TRBD1. Per the germline V gene, CDR1 is SNHLY and CDR2 is FYNNEI. There are 13 residues in the CDR3. This CDR3 is CAFPRDSQETQYF. CDR3 nucleotides: TGTGCTTTTCCCCGGGACAGCCAAGAGACCCAGTACTTC.

The chain employs TRBV28 and TRBJ1-2; 7 nucleotides line up with TRBD1. V lost 3 bases and J lost 2; bases outside the gene matches: 9. Germline CDR1 is MDHEN and CDR2 is SYDVKM. This CDR3 contains 16 residues. The CDR3: CASSLDRRGSNYGYTF. The CDR3 region has the DNA TGTGCCAGCAGTTTGGACAGGCGAGGCAGCAACTATGGCTACACCTTC.

V usage is TRBV5-6 and J usage is TRBJ2-2; D uncertain. Deletions cut 4 bases from V and 6 bases from J, with 10 bases between. Germline loops: CDR1 SGHDT, CDR2 YYEEEE. This CDR3 comprises 13 residues. Here the CDR3 reads CASSGLASGELFF. For the CDR3, the DNA is TGTGCCAGCAGCGGTCTGGCGTCCGGGGAGCTGTTTTTT.

This clone appeared once. The V gene is TRBV30, the J gene TRBJ2-3, with 8 bases that match TRBD2. This CDR3 spans 12 amino acids. The germline CDR1 and CDR2 sequences are GTSNPN and SVGIG (reference sequence). Losses at the gene ends were 5 bases for V and 8 bases for J; bases not matched to a gene: 6. The CDR3 protein is CAWDLAGGTQYF. Here the CDR3 DNA reads TGTGCCTGGGACCTGGCGGGGGGTACGCAGTATTTT.

This clone was seen only a few times. This chain joins TRBV4-1 and TRBJ2-1; 8 bases match TRBD2. V was pared by 4 bases and J by 3 bases, with 5 bases of the junction left unmatched. Germline CDR1 MGHRA, CDR2 YSYEKL. This CDR3 comprises 15 residues. CDR3 DNA: TGCGCCAGCAGCCGAGGAGGGACTAGCTACAATGAGCAGTTCTTC. This encodes CASSRGGTSYNEQFF.

CDR3 nucleotide sequence: TGTGCCAGCAGGGAACAGGGTACCACAAGGGACGAGCAGTACTTC. It translates to CASREQGTTRDEQYF. The chain joins TRBV2 to TRBJ2-7; possibly TRBD1 for D (6 bases). The CDR3 is made up of 15 amino acids. Germline loops: CDR1 SNHLY, CDR2 FYNNEI. The germline V and J ends were trimmed by 6 bases and 5 bases, with 20 bases remaining between them.

The rearrangement links TRBV4-1 to TRBJ2-2, with D unresolved. This CDR3 contains 15 residues. The germline CDR1 and CDR2 sequences are MGHRA and YSYEKL. With 0 bases removed from V and 8 bases from J, the gap between germline ends came to 13 bases. CDR3 amino acids: CASSQDMGFAGELFF. CDR3 sequence (DNA): TGCGCCAGCAGCCAAGATATGGGTTTTGCGGGGGAGCTGTTTTTT.

The chain couples TRBV4-2 to TRBJ2-3, with TRBD2 matching 9 bases. This CDR3 spans 17 amino acids. V shed 0 bases, J shed 3 bases, and the junction held 7 bases outside the gene matches. CDR1 LGHNA and CDR2 YNFKEQ come from the germline V gene. The CDR3 loop is CASSQDRRGGRTDTQYF. CDR3 bases: TGTGCCAGCAGCCAAGATCGGCGGGGGGGCAGGACAGATACGCAGTATTTT.

This clone was seen more than once but under ten times. This CDR3 reads CASSLGSSVYGYTF. The DNA of the CDR3 is TGTGCCAGCAGTTTAGGGTCATCGGTCTATGGCTACACCTTC. The J gene is TRBJ1-2, the V gene TRBV28; D is unresolved. The CDR3 is 14 amino acids. Germline V gene data show CDR1 as MDHEN and CDR2 as SYDVKM. Trimming removed 2 bases at V and 4 bases at J, with 11 bases between.

V usage is TRBV7-2 and J usage is TRBJ2-3; unclear D gene. The CDR3 consists of 14 residues. The V gene's germline CDR1 is SGHTA and CDR2 FQGNSA. Trimming removed 1 base from V and 1 base from J, with 6 bases in between. This chain's CDR3 is CASSLVQGTDTQYF. CDR3 DNA: TGTGCCAGCAGCTTAGTCCAGGGCACAGATACGCAGTATTTT.

The chain uses TRBV7-3 and TRBJ2-2; D gene ambiguous. This CDR3 comprises 12 residues. Germline V gene lookup returns CDR1 SGHTA and CDR2 FQGTGA. V dropped 8 bases and J dropped 0 bases, with 4 bases sitting between them. CDR3 in DNA: TGTGCCAGCCGGACGAACACCGGGGAGCTGTTTTTT. It yields the protein CASRTNTGELFF.

V gene TRBV5-1 combines with J gene TRBJ2-1; 9 bases line up with TRBD2. The V segment lost 0 bases and the J segment 4 bases; nucleotides outside the gene matches: 11. Per the germline V gene, CDR1 is SGHRS and CDR2 is YFSETQ. CDR3 length: 18 residues. CDR3 nucleotides: TGCGCCAGCAGCTTGGAAACTTTTAGCGGGGGCAATTACAATGAGCAGTTCTTC. As protein: CASSLETFSGGNYNEQFF.

This chain links TRBV27 with TRBJ2-5; 7 nucleotides match TRBD1. The V segment lost 5 bases and the J segment 0 bases; nucleotides outside the gene matches: 18. The CDR3 totals 19 residues. Germline loops: CDR1 MNHEY, CDR2 SMNVEV (reference sequence). As DNA, the CDR3 is TGTGCCAGCAGTCGGTTCCATCGAAGTGGGACAGCGAACCAAGAGACCCAGTACTTC. Its protein product is CASSRFHRSGTANQETQYF.

The V and J genes are TRBV5-6 and TRBJ2-6; no clear D gene. The CDR3 covers 17 residues. Germline CDR1 and CDR2: SGHDT and YYEEEE. Between the trimmed V and J ends, which lost 2 bases and 0 bases, there was a span of 12 bases. Written as DNA, the CDR3 is TGTGCCAGCAGCTTCTACCCCCTTTCCTCTGGGGCCAACGTCCTGACTTTC. Amino acid sequence: CASSFYPLSSGANVLTF.

The chain recombines TRBV5-1 with TRBJ1-2, with TRBD1 matching over 8 bases. V was pared by 2 bases and J by 4 bases, with 4 bases of the junction left unmatched. This CDR3 region has 14 residues. Looked up from germline, CDR1 is SGHRS and CDR2 is YFSETQ. The CDR3 DNA is TGCGCCAGCAGCTTACAGGGGGAAGGCTATGGCTACACCTTC. This codes for CASSLQGEGYGYTF.

The chain employs TRBV4-3 and TRBJ1-5; a weak D match, TRBD1 (5 bases). CDR1 is LGHNA, CDR2 YSLEER, per germline. This CDR3 comprises 14 residues. V lost 0 bases and J 9 bases, leaving 12 bases between the germline ends. CDR3 in DNA: TGCGCCAGCAGCCAAGAATGGGGGAAGGGGCCCCAGCATTTT. Its protein product is CASSQEWGKGPQHF.

This clone occurred many times. The V and J genes are TRBV7-2 and TRBJ1-2, with D perhaps matching TRBD1 (5 bases). The CDR3 loop spans 14 amino acids. Trimming stripped 5 bases from V and 8 bases from J, with 18 bases between. The germline V gene has CDR1 SGHTA and CDR2 FQGNSA. Here the CDR3 reads CASSRPGPNGGYTF. The DNA of the CDR3 is TGTGCCAGCAGCCGACCGGGACCCAACGGAGGCTACACCTTC.

This clone appeared a few times. The chain employs TRBV27 and TRBJ1-5; weak D call: TRBD1 (6 bases). Trimming pared 7 bases from V and 1 base from J, leaving 20 bases between. Per the germline V gene, CDR1 is MNHEY and CDR2 is SMNVEV (reference sequence). The CDR3 extends over 17 amino acids. CDR3 protein: CASMEGHPLGSNQPQHF. DNA of the CDR3: TGTGCCAGCATGGAGGGACACCCCCTGGGGAGCAATCAGCCCCAGCATTTT.

The chain joins TRBV7-9 to TRBJ2-7; D possibly corresponds to TRBD1 (5 bases). Trimming removed 8 bases at V and 4 bases at J, with 15 bases between. The germline gives CDR1 SEHNR, CDR2 FQNEAQ (reference sequence). This CDR3 has 13 amino acids. CDR3 amino acids: CASGAARVYEQYF. As DNA, the CDR3 is TGTGCCAGCGGGGCAGCCCGTGTTTACGAGCAGTACTTC.

The chain is built from TRBV18 and TRBJ2-7; either TRBD1 or TRBD2 may fit D (5 bases each). V lost 4 bases to trimming and J lost 3 bases, with 10 bases between them. The CDR3 sequence is 13 residues long. Germline V CDR1 and CDR2: KGHSH, LQKENI. The CDR3 protein is CASSRGSNYEQYF. CDR3 DNA sequence: TGTGCCAGCTCACGGGGGTCCAACTACGAGCAGTACTTC.